This T cell receptor (beta chain) was sequenced in a study of early T cells in non-severe SARS-CoV-2 infection (dated by TCRdb to the early 2020s). For context, the study as a whole: Because TCR sequencing was done on bulk RNA from unsorted whole blood, the alpha and beta chains could not be paired.

This clonotype was recorded many times. Its antigen is currently not known. Qualities for individual bases were not recorded, and no much larger clone is one base off. CDR1 and CDR2 are drawn from the germline V gene: SQVTM, ANQGSEA. V loses 7 bases, J loses 5 bases, and the germline ends lie 15 bases apart. The CDR3 numbers 12 residues from cysteine through phenylalanine. The read is trimmed to its CDR3 DNA, 36 bases read in frame from base 1. What the authors observed across the whole study: Matching against VDJdb was skewed toward anti-spike CD8 responses, likely underestimated virus-specific expansions, and missed private and CD4 specificities.

This was a case-control study nested in a cohort of healthcare workers in London, UK, who had nasopharyngeal swab PCR tests and blood samples taken every week. Healthcare workers were enrolled in the week of the UK lockdown, from 23 to 31 March 2020, and were followed every week for up to roughly 15 weeks. The method was 5' RACE. Sequencing took place on a NextSeq 500. To correct for sequencing error and PCR bias, the TCR library protocol tagged individual cDNA molecules with unique molecular identifiers. Sequencing covered both TCR alpha and beta chains, and within each sample the abundances of alpha and beta sequences were tightly co-correlated. Per the source publication's procedure: Decombinator V4 was used to annotate the V gene, J gene and CDR3 of the TCR sequences. TCRs were defined as expanded if a significant change between any two time points was detected under a Poisson model with p below 0.0001. TCR abundances were normalised to the total number of TCRs sequenced per sample and were expressed as counts per million. MAIT TCRs were defined by TRAV1-2 paired with TRAJ12, TRAJ20 or TRAJ33, and iNKT TCRs by TRAV10 paired with TRAJ18. VDJdb, accessed on 1 November 2021, was searched for TCRs annotated for CMV, EBV and SARS-CoV-2, and TCRs annotated for more than one antigen were excluded. The public sequencing data were trimmed at Q25 with fastp and processed into clonotypes with MiXCR by TCRdb, which kept only in-frame beta chains. Records with the same CDR3 protein are collapsed into one entry carrying the most frequent genes and DNA. In this record, the V and J calls reflect TCRdb's handling and not the investigators' own analysis. In this sample the table shows approximately 28,000 distinct CDR3 sequences, about 4.5% of which occur a single time. Approximately 5% of the sample comes from the top ten.

This chain joins TRBV29-1 to TRBJ2-7; the D region possibly corresponds to TRBD1 (5 bases align). Sequencing was performed on whole blood, taken at baseline. The TCR was taken from an adult who was a healthcare worker with PCR-confirmed SARS-CoV-2 infection or an uninfected control (not recorded which). The DNA sequence follows: TGCAGCGGGAAGGCAGGGCCCGACGAGCAGTACTTC. Translated, it gives CSGKAGPDEQYF.